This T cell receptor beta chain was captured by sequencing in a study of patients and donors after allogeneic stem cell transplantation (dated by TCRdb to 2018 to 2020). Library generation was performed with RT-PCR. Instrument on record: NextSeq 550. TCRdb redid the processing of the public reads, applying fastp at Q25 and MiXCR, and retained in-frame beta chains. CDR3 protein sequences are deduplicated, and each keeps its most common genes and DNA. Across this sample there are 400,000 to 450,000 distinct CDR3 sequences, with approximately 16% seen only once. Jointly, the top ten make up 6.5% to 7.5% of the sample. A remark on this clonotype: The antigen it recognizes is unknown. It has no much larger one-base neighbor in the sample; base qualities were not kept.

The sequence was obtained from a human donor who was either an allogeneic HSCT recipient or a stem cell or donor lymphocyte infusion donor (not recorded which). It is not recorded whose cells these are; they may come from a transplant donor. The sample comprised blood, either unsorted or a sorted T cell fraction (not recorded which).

At the DNA level, the sequence is TGTGCCATCAGTGAGTTTAGCGGGGGGAATACGCAGTATTTT. Its amino acids are CAISEFSGGNTQYF. The chain links TRBV10-3 with TRBJ2-3; TRBD2 agrees with 10 junctional bases. Including the terminal cysteine and phenylalanine, the CDR3 comprises 14 residues. Only the CDR3 portion is preserved as DNA: 42 bases, with reading frame beginning at the first base. CDR1 and CDR2 (ENHRY, SYGVKD) derive from the germline V gene. V lost 1 base and J lost 7 bases, and the count of bases not matched to a germline gene is 2.